The TCR beta chain described here comes from a study of blood T cell repertoires in COVID-19. Looking at the study overall: The United States, Italy and Spain supplied acute and convalescent COVID-19 samples. T cells, B-cell-depleted T cells, or PBMCs provided the cDNA or gDNA that served as material.

Under the authors' procedure: Reference gene primer amplification gave nucleated cell count estimates. Sequenced by immunoSEQ multiplex PCR; TCRdb stores in-frame clones only, minus some. The DNA was the basis for D and trimming; V, J and clone size are from that table. The top ten clones hold about a fifth of a sample with 150,000 to 200,000 clones, roughly 87% of them seen once. The CDR3 runs to 15 residues. V lost 2 bases, J lost 2 bases, and 10 bases lay in between. Looked up from germline, CDR1 is MNHNS and CDR2 is SASEGT. Material for sequencing was peripheral blood. The chain has TRBV6-1 and TRBJ1-5, with D hard to call. This TCR derives from a man aged 60-69 years with active or convalescent COVID-19. The CDR3 nucleotides are TGTGCCAGCAGTGAATCGGGAGTTGGCAATCAGCCCCAGCATTTT. It yields the protein CASSESGVGNQPQHF.